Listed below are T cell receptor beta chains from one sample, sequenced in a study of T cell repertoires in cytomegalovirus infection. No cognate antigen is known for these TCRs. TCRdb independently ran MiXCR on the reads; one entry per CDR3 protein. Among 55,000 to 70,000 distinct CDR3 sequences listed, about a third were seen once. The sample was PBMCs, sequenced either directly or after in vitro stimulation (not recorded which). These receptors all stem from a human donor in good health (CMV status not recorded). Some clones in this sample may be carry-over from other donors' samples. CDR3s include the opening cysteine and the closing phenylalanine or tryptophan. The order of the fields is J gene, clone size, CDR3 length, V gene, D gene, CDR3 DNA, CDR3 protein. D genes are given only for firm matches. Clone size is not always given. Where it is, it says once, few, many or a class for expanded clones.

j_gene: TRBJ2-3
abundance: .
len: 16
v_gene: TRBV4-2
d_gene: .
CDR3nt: TGTGCCAGCAGCCAGAGGACCTCGACCGGCACAGATACGCAGTATTTT
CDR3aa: CASSQRTSTGTDTQYF

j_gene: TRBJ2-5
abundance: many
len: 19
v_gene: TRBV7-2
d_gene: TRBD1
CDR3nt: TGTGCCAGCAGCTCCCCCCGCGGGACAGGGGAGGTCCAGCAAGAGACCCAGTACTTC
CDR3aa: CASSSPRGTGEVQQETQYF

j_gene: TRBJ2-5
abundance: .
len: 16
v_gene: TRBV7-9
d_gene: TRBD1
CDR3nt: TGTGCCAGCAGCCACTTAAAAGGACAGGGCGGCGAGACCCAGTACTTC
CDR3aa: CASSHLKGQGGETQYF

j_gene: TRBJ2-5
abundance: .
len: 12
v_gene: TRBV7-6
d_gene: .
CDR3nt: TGTGCCAGCAGCCAGGAAGAAGAGACCCAGTACTTC
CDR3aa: CASSQEEETQYF

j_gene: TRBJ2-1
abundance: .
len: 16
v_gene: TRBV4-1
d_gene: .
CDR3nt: TGCGCCAGCAGCCCAGACAGCGGTAGGGCCTACAATGAGCAGTTCTTC
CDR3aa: CASSPDSGRAYNEQFF

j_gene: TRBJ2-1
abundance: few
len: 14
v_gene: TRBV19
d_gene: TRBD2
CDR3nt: TGTGCCAGGAAGAAGCGGGGGGGCTTCAATGAGCAGTTCTTC
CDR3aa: CARKKRGGFNEQFF

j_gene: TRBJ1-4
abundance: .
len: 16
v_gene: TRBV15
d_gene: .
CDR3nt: TGTGCCACCAGCAGAGATGGGGGGAAAGTTAATGAAAAACTGTTTTTT
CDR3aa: CATSRDGGKVNEKLFF

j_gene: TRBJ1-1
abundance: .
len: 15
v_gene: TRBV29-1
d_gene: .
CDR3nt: TGCAGCGTTTCGGATGTGTTTCCAATGAACACTGAAGCTTTCTTT
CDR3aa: CSVSDVFPMNTEAFF

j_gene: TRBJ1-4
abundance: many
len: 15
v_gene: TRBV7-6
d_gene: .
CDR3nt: TGTGCCAGCACCCTAGGGGTCAGGGCGGGTGAAAAACTGTTTTTT
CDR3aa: CASTLGVRAGEKLFF

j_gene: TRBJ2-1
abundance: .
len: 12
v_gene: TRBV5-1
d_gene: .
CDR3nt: TGCGCCAGCGGTGGCCCGTACAATGAGCAGTTCTTC
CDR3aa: CASGGPYNEQFF

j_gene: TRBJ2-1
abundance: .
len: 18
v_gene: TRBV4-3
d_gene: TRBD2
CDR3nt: TGCGCCAGCAGCGGGGGACTAGCGGGAGGGGGGCTCTACAATGAGCAGTTCTTC
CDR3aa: CASSGGLAGGGLYNEQFF

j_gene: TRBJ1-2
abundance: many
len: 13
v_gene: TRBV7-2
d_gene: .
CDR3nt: TGTGCCAGCAGCTCCGGACGTTCTCGGGGCTACACCTTC
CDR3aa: CASSSGRSRGYTF

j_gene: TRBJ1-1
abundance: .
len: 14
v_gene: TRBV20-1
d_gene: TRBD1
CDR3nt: TGCAGTGCCGACAGGGTCTACCGTGGGACTGAAGCTTTCTTT
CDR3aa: CSADRVYRGTEAFF

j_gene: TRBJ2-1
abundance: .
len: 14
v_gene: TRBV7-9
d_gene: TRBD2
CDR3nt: TGTGCCAGCAGCTCCATAGCGGGAGCAGAAGAGCAGTTCTTC
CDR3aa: CASSSIAGAEEQFF

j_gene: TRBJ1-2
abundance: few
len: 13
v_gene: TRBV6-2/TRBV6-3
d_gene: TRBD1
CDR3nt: TGTGCCAGCAGGTCCGGGACAGTTGCTGGCTACACCTTC
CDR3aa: CASRSGTVAGYTF

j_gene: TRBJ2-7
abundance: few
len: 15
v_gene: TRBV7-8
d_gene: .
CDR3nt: TGTGCCAGCAGCTCCTCACGGACTGGGGTCTACGAGCAGTACTTC
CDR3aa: CASSSSRTGVYEQYF

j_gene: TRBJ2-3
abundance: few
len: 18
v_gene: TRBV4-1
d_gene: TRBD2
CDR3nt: TGCGCCAGCAGCCCTACTAGCGGGGGGGGAACTAGCACAGATACGCAGTATTTT
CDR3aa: CASSPTSGGGTSTDTQYF

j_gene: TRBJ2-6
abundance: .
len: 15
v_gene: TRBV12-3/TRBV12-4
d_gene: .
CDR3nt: TGTGCCAGCAGTCGACAGTTCTCTGGGGCCAACGTCCTGACTTTC
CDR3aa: CASSRQFSGANVLTF

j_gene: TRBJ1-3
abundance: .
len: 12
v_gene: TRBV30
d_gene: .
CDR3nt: TGTGCCTGGAGTGTACTAAAGGACAGTAATTATTTT
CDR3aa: CAWSVLKDSNYF

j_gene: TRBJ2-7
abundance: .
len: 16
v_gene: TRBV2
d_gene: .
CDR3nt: TGTGCCAGCAGTGAAGACCTCAGGGGACGGTCCCACGAGCAGTACTTC
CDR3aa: CASSEDLRGRSHEQYF

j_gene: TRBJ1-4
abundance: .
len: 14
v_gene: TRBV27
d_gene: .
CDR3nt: TGTGCCAGCAGTTCCGACAGGACTAATGAAAAACTGTTTTTT
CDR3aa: CASSSDRTNEKLFF

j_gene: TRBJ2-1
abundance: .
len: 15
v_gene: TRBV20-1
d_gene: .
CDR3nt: TGCAGTGCTCTTAGTGGGAGTGTCGATTACAATGAGCAGTTCTTC
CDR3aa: CSALSGSVDYNEQFF

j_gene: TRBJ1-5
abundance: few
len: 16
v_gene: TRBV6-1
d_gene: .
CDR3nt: TGTGCCAGCAGTGAAGCAGGATGGGATAGCAATCAGCCCCAGCATTTT
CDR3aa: CASSEAGWDSNQPQHF

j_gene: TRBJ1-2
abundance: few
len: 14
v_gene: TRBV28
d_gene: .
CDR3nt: TGTGCCAGCAGTGCCGAAGTCGGGACTCGCGGCTACACCTTC
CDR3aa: CASSAEVGTRGYTF

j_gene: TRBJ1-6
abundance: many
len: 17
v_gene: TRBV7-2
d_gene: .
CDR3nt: TGTGCCAGCAGCTTAGCTCTCGCCGACTCCTATAATTCACCCCTCCACTTT
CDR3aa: CASSLALADSYNSPLHF

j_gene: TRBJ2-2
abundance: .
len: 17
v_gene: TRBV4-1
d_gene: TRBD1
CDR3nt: TGCGCCAGCAGCCAAGGACCGGGACAGGGAACAACCGGGGAGCTGTTTTTT
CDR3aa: CASSQGPGQGTTGELFF

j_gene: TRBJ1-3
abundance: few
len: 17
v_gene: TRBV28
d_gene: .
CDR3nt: TGTGCCAGCAGTTCCCCATGGACGGCACTCTCTGGAAACACCATATATTTT
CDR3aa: CASSSPWTALSGNTIYF

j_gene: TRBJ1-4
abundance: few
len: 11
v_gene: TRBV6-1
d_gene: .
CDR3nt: TGTGCCAGCACCCCGGATGAAAAACTGTTTTTT
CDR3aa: CASTPDEKLFF

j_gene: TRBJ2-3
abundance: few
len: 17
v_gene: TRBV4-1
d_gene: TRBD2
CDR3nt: TGCGCCAGCAGCCACCTAACTAGCGGGAGGCGTGGAGATACGCAGTATTTT
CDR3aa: CASSHLTSGRRGDTQYF

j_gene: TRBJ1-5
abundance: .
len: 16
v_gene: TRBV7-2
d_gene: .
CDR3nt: TGTGCCAGCAGCGCTCAGGGGACCTATAGCAATCAGCCCCAGCATTTT
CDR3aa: CASSAQGTYSNQPQHF

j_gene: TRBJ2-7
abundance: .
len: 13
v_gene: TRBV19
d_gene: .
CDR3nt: TGTGCCAGTACTGGGGGAGACGGCGGTAAGCAGTACTTC
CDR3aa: CASTGGDGGKQYF

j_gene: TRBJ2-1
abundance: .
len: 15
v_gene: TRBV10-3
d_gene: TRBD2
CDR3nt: TGTGCCATCACCCAACTAGCGGGGTCCTACAATGAGCAGTTCTTC
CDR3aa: CAITQLAGSYNEQFF

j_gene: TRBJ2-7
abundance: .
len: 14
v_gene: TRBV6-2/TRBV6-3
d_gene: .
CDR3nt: TGTGCCAGCAGTTATCTCGGGGGCTCCTACGAGCAGTACTTC
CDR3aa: CASSYLGGSYEQYF

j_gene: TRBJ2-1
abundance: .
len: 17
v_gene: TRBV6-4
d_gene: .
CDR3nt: TGTGCCAGCAGTGAGGATAATTGTTGGCGGGTTTGCGATGAGCAGTTCTTC
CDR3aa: CASSEDNCWRVCDEQFF

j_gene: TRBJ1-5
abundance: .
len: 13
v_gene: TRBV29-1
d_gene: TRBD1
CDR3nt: TGCAGCGTCAGGGGGGGGACAGATCAGCCCCAGCATTTT
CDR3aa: CSVRGGTDQPQHF

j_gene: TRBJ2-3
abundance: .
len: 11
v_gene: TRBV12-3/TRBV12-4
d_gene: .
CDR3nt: TGTGCCAGCAGCCTAAGGGGTGAGCAGTATTTT
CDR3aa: CASSLRGEQYF

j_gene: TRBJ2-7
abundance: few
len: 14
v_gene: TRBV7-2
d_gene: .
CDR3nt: TGTGCCAGCAGCTTTGTAACAGGCACCTACGAGCAGTACTTC
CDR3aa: CASSFVTGTYEQYF

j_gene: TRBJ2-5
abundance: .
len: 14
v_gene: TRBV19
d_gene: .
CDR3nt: TGTGCCAGCGCCACGTCACGGGCGCGGGAGACCCAGTACTTC
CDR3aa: CASATSRARETQYF

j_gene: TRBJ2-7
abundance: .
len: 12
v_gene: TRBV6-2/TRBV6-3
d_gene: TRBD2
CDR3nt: TGTGCCAGCAGGCGGGAGAGGTACGAGCAGTACTTC
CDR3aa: CASRRERYEQYF

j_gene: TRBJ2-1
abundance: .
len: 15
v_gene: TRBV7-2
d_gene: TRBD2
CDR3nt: TGTGCCAGCAGCACGACTAGCGGGGGATCTCGGGAGCAGTTCTTC
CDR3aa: CASSTTSGGSREQFF

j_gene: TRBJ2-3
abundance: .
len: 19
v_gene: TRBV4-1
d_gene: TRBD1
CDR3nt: TGCGCCAGCAGCCAAGAGGCCACCATACCCAGGGGGCGAACAGATACGCAGTATTTT
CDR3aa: CASSQEATIPRGRTDTQYF

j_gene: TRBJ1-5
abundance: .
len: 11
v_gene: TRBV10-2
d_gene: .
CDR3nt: TGCGCCAGCCTCGGGGCACAGCCCCAGCATTTT
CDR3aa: CASLGAQPQHF

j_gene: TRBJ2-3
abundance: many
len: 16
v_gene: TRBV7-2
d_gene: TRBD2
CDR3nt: TGTGCCAGCAGCCGGCCTGGTGCGGGAGTTACAGATACGCAGTATTTT
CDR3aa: CASSRPGAGVTDTQYF

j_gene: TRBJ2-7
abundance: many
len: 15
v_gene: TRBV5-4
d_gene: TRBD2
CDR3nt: TGTGCCAGCAGCTTGGTAGCGGGAGGGCTCCACGAGCAGTACTTC
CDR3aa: CASSLVAGGLHEQYF

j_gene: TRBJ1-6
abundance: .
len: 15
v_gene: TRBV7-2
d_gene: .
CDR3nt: TGTGCCAGCAGCTTAGCGCGGTCCTATAATTCACCCCTCCACTTT
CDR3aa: CASSLARSYNSPLHF

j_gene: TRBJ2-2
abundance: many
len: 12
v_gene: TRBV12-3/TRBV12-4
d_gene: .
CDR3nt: TGTGCCAGCAGTTTGGGGAGCAGGGAGCTGTTTTTT
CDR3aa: CASSLGSRELFF

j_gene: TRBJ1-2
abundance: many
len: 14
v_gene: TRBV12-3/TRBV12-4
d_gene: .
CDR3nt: TGTGCCAGCAGCCCTGTGGGGGGCTACTATGGCTACACCTTC
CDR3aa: CASSPVGGYYGYTF

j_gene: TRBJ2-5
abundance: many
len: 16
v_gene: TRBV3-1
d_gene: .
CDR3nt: TGTGCCAGCAGCCAAGGATTTGGGGATATTGGCGTGACCCAGTACTTC
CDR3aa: CASSQGFGDIGVTQYF

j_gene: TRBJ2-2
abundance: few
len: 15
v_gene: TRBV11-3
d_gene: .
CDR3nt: TGTGCCAGCAGCGGGGACCGCGCGAACACCGGGGAGCTGTTTTTT
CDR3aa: CASSGDRANTGELFF

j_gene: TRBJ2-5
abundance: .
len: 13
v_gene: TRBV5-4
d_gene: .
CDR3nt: TGTGCCAGCACAGGGGCTAGACAAGAGACCCAGTACTTC
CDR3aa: CASTGARQETQYF

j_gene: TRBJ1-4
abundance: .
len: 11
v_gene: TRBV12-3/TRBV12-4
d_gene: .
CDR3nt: TGTGCCAGCAGTTCCGGGGAAAAACTGTTTTTT
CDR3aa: CASSSGEKLFF

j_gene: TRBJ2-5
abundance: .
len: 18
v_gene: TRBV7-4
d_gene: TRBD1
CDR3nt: TGTGCCAGCAGCTCCTGTTGGGTGACAGGGTTCTACCAAGAGACCCAGTACTTC
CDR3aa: CASSSCWVTGFYQETQYF

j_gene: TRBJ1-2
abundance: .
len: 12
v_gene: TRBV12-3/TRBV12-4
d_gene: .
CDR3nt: TGTGCCACCCTAGAGGGGGGGGGAGGCTACACCTTC
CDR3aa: CATLEGGGGYTF

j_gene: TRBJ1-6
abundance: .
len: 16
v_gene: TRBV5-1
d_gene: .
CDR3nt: TGCGCCAGCAGCCCTGGACCCAGTGGGCTAGATTCACCCCTCCACTTT
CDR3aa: CASSPGPSGLDSPLHF

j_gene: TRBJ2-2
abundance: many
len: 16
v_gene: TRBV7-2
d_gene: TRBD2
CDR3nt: TGTGCCAGCAGCTTAGTCGGGACTAGCTTCGCCGGGGAGCTGTTTTTT
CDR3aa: CASSLVGTSFAGELFF